These T cell receptor beta chains were read from a single sample in a study of blood T cell repertoires in COVID-19. The data were produced by immunoSEQ multiplex PCR, yet TCRdb's version contains in-frame clones alone and is incomplete. The sample shows some 250,000 clones, approximately 83% of them seen only once. The sequenced material came from PBMCs or T cells enriched from blood (not recorded which). The source is a woman aged 40 to 55 with acute COVID-19. CDR3s leave out the opening cysteine and the closing phenylalanine or tryptophan. The order of the fields is V gene, J gene, CDR3 protein.

v_call: TRBV11-3
j_call: TRBJ2-7
cdr3_aa: ASSPLGQWGEQY

v_call: TRBV7-9
j_call: TRBJ2-2
cdr3_aa: ASSSTGDTGELF

v_call: TRBV11-2
j_call: TRBJ2-1
cdr3_aa: ASSSLTSGSHNEQF

v_call: TRBV5-4
j_call: TRBJ2-3
cdr3_aa: ASSWMASGTDTQY

v_call: TRBV15
j_call: TRBJ1-2
cdr3_aa: ATSRATGFNYGYT

v_call: TRBV5-1
j_call: TRBJ2-1
cdr3_aa: ASQIGTGGYNEQF

v_call: TRBV2
j_call: TRBJ2-7
cdr3_aa: ASSESEAELIYEQY

v_call: TRBV7-6
j_call: TRBJ2-3
cdr3_aa: ASSSKAGAGDTQY

v_call: TRBV6-5
j_call: TRBJ1-1
cdr3_aa: ASGAFREAF

v_call: TRBV24-1
j_call: TRBJ2-1
cdr3_aa: ATSVNAWGGNNEQF

v_call: TRBV13
j_call: TRBJ2-3
cdr3_aa: ASSSQSSGVKDTQY

v_call: TRBV11-2
j_call: TRBJ1-5
cdr3_aa: ASSLDPGASNQPQH

v_call: TRBV19
j_call: TRBJ1-6
cdr3_aa: ASRESTDRGLRSSYNSPLH

v_call: TRBV9
j_call: TRBJ2-7
cdr3_aa: ASSVAGDIYEQY

v_call: TRBV19
j_call: TRBJ2-2
cdr3_aa: ASTEGGGTGELF

v_call: TRBV21-1
j_call: TRBJ1-2
cdr3_aa: ASSNARGGTSRYGYT

v_call: TRBV29-1
j_call: TRBJ1-1
cdr3_aa: SVGGQPMNTEAF

v_call: TRBV3-1/TRBV3-2
j_call: TRBJ2-3
cdr3_aa: ASSQECIFWTSGTDTQY

v_call: TRBV7-9
j_call: TRBJ1-6
cdr3_aa: ASSFLGQGPSPLH

v_call: TRBV6-5
j_call: TRBJ1-2
cdr3_aa: ASSYGGRTQGGYT

v_call: TRBV4-1
j_call: TRBJ2-1
cdr3_aa: ASSQDWTGDYNEQF

v_call: TRBV5-1
j_call: TRBJ2-7
cdr3_aa: ASSPLAEGSYEQY

v_call: TRBV27
j_call: TRBJ2-1
cdr3_aa: ASSPRAGVNNEQF

v_call: TRBV2
j_call: TRBJ2-1
cdr3_aa: ASSLFLAGSYNEQF

v_call: TRBV24-1
j_call: TRBJ2-2
cdr3_aa: ATSELVAGRSGELF

v_call: TRBV20-1
j_call: TRBJ2-3
cdr3_aa: SASGGSITDTQY

v_call: TRBV6-5
j_call: TRBJ1-2
cdr3_aa: ASSYSGRSNYGYT

v_call: TRBV9
j_call: TRBJ1-2
cdr3_aa: ASSPLVSGGYT

v_call: TRBV7-9
j_call: TRBJ2-1
cdr3_aa: ASSSAGGPGNEQF

v_call: TRBV5-1
j_call: TRBJ1-3
cdr3_aa: ASSLTSGNTIY

v_call: TRBV19
j_call: TRBJ1-5
cdr3_aa: ASSIVWGTNQPQH

v_call: TRBV30
j_call: TRBJ2-2
cdr3_aa: AWSGDTQTGELF

v_call: TRBV5-5
j_call: TRBJ2-2
cdr3_aa: ASSLAVSRGGDTGELF

v_call: TRBV27
j_call: TRBJ2-1
cdr3_aa: ASSLAGGRHNEQF

v_call: TRBV27
j_call: TRBJ2-7
cdr3_aa: ASSLGAGYEQY

v_call: TRBV11-2
j_call: TRBJ2-1
cdr3_aa: ASSLLAGSNYNEQF

v_call: TRBV5-4
j_call: TRBJ2-2
cdr3_aa: ASSPVFGGTGATGELF

v_call: TRBV19
j_call: TRBJ2-4
cdr3_aa: ASSTRTENIQY

v_call: TRBV19
j_call: TRBJ1-5
cdr3_aa: ASRTSNQPQH

v_call: TRBV19
j_call: TRBJ1-1
cdr3_aa: ASNTGRQNTEAF

v_call: TRBV7-2
j_call: TRBJ2-7
cdr3_aa: ASSLAGGAGYEQY

v_call: TRBV4-1
j_call: TRBJ2-5
cdr3_aa: ASSGSSGRVKTQY

v_call: TRBV24-1
j_call: TRBJ1-2
cdr3_aa: ATSDSGKNYGYT

v_call: TRBV12-5
j_call: TRBJ2-5
cdr3_aa: ASGSGTGQETQY

v_call: TRBV5-1
j_call: TRBJ2-7
cdr3_aa: ASSRDNPYEQY

v_call: TRBV3-1/TRBV3-2
j_call: TRBJ1-3
cdr3_aa: ASSQSVLNTIY

v_call: TRBV5-1
j_call: TRBJ2-7
cdr3_aa: ASSDGTSGRAYEQY

v_call: TRBV28
j_call: TRBJ2-6
cdr3_aa: ASTNGISGANVLT

v_call: TRBV3-1/TRBV3-2
j_call: TRBJ2-7
cdr3_aa: ASSQDRVYEQY